These 27 T cell receptor beta chains share one sample of origin, sequenced in a study of identifying expanded T cells in peripheral blood (dated by TCRdb to about 2019). The protocol used for the library was the immunoSEQ multiplex PCR assay. In its TCRdb copy, this immuneACCESS table keeps in-frame sequences only and misses some clones. Where compared with another copy, unresolved V genes explain less than half of these, and the others have no known cause. The sample table holds 75,000 to 90,000 clones, of which about four fifths were seen once. In total, the top ten clones hold under 20% of the sample. Sequencing input: blood. The receptors were gathered from a person between 18 and 75 years old in good health.

This rearrangement joins TRBV6-5 to TRBJ2-7, with D possibly matching TRBD1 (5 bases). The CDR3 spans 14 residues. Germline values: CDR1 MNHEY, CDR2 SVGAGI. Between the trimmed V and J ends, which lost 2 bases and 7 bases, there was a span of 15 bases. In DNA form, the CDR3 reads TGTGCCAGCAGTTACGCAGGCAGGGCGGAGGAGCAGTACTTC. Amino acids: CASSYAGRAEEQYF.

The V and J genes are TRBV10-3 and TRBJ1-1; a weak D match, TRBD1 (6 bases). This CDR3 contains 13 residues. Trimming pared 0 bases from V and 4 bases from J, leaving 6 bases between. Germline V gene lookup returns CDR1 ENHRY and CDR2 SYGVKD. The CDR3 DNA sequence: TGTGCCATCAGTGAGTCCAGGGGCACTGAAGCTTTCTTT. This encodes CAISESRGTEAFF.

The chain is built from TRBV5-5 and TRBJ1-2; no definite D call. The CDR3 runs 13 residues. Trimming left V 0 bases short and J 2 bases short, with 5 bases between. Germline V gene sequence: CDR1 SGHKS, CDR2 YYEKEE (reference sequence). For the CDR3, the DNA is TGTGCCAGCAGCTTGGCCGGAAACTATGGCTACACCTTC. Translated, it gives CASSLAGNYGYTF.

This chain uses TRBV7-9 with TRBJ2-7; 9 nucleotides agree with TRBD1. V was pared by 0 bases and J by 5 bases, with 5 bases of the junction left unmatched. The CDR3 has 15 residues. Germline CDR1 SEHNR, CDR2 FQNEAQ (reference sequence). CDR3 region: CASSLATGGYNEQYF. The CDR3 nucleotides are TGTGCCAGCAGCTTAGCTACAGGGGGCTACAACGAGCAGTACTTC.

This clone was picked up a small number of times. V gene TRBV18 combines with J gene TRBJ2-1, with D possibly being TRBD1 or TRBD2 (5 bases each). The CDR3 has 14 amino acids. V shed 6 bases and J shed 8 bases, with 17 bases lying between them. The germline gives CDR1 KGHSH, CDR2 LQKENI. As DNA, the CDR3 is TGTGCCAGCTCGCAAAGCCGGGACCCCCATGAGCAGTTCTTC. It codes for CASSQSRDPHEQFF.

This chain links TRBV5-1 with TRBJ2-2; D possibly uses TRBD1 or TRBD2 (5 bases each). This CDR3 is built from 15 residues. Deletions cut 0 bases from V and 5 bases from J, with 11 bases between. Germline V gene data show CDR1 as SGHRS and CDR2 as YFSETQ. For the CDR3, the DNA is TGCGCCAGCAGCTTGGCAGGGACCTTTACCGGGGAGCTGTTTTTT. Amino acids: CASSLAGTFTGELFF.

V is TRBV15 and J is TRBJ1-1, with D uncertain. The CDR3 has 12 amino acids. V lost 0 bases and J lost 7, with 6 bases in between. The germline CDR1 and CDR2 sequences are LNHNV and YYDKDF (reference sequence). DNA for the CDR3: TGTGCCACCAGCAGAGAAGTTAGTGAAGCTTTCTTT. Its protein is CATSREVSEAFF.

The chain joins TRBV7-9 to TRBJ1-1, with 7 bases lining up with TRBD1. Germline-derived CDR1 and CDR2 are SEHNR and FQNEAQ (reference sequence). This CDR3 spans 13 amino acids. After removal of 4 bases from V and 5 bases from J, the junction contained 4 bases not matched to a gene. The CDR3 sequence is CASSWDSGTEAFF. The CDR3 bases are TGTGCCAGCAGCTGGGACAGCGGGACTGAAGCTTTCTTT.

The V call is TRBV5-6, the J call TRBJ1-4; no definite D call. V was shortened by 6 bases and J by 0 bases, with 12 bases between the two germline ends. The CDR3 covers 15 residues. Germline V gives CDR1 SGHDT, CDR2 YYEEEE. CDR3 sequence reads: CASTYGGATNEKLFF. Here the CDR3 DNA reads TGTGCCAGCACCTATGGCGGAGCAACTAATGAAAAACTGTTTTTT.

The rearrangement joins TRBV9 to TRBJ1-2, with D maybe TRBD1 (6 bases). Germline V gene data show CDR1 as SGDLS and CDR2 as YYNGEE. The V gene lost 4 bases and the J gene lost 2 bases, with 12 bases spanning the gap. The CDR3 covers 14 residues. CDR3 in DNA: TGTGCCAGCAGCCCGAGGGGGGGGAACTATGGCTACACCTTC. As protein: CASSPRGGNYGYTF.

The chain carries TRBV11-2 and TRBJ2-1; 12 bases fit TRBD2. With V trimmed by 5 bases and J by 12 bases, 14 bases remained unmatched. CDR1 SGHAT and CDR2 FQNNGV come from the germline V gene. The CDR3 loop spans 16 amino acids. As DNA, the CDR3 is TGTGCCAGCAGCGAGAGGTCGGGACTAGCGGGTACGAGGCAGTTCTTC. This sequence encodes CASSERSGLAGTRQFF.

The CDR3 nucleotides read TGTGCCAGCAGCTTAGCCCGGGGAGAGTCTGGAAACACCATATATTTT. Translation gives CASSLARGESGNTIYF. The chain employs TRBV13 and TRBJ1-3; no reliable D call. The CDR3 is made up of 16 amino acids. Germline-derived CDR1 and CDR2 are PRHDT and FYEKMQ (reference sequence). The V end was cut by 1 base, the J end by 1 base, with 11 bases between.

The chain combines TRBV7-2 with TRBJ2-5; a possible D gene is TRBD2 (6 bases). This CDR3 spans 15 amino acids. The V gene's germline CDR1 is SGHTA and CDR2 FQGNSA. Trimming took 6 bases from V and 1 from J, leaving 15 bases between them. The CDR3 DNA follows: TGTGCCAGCAGTGTGGGAGGCGGGGTCCAAGAGACCCAGTACTTC. This encodes CASSVGGGVQETQYF.

This chain links TRBV7-2 with TRBJ2-3; a possible D gene is TRBD2 (6 bases). CDR1 is SGHTA, CDR2 FQGNSA, per germline. Trimming removed 1 base at V and 5 bases at J, with 19 bases between. CDR3 length: 17 residues. The CDR3 reads CASSLEQRGAPRDTQYF. Written as DNA, the CDR3 is TGTGCCAGCAGCTTAGAACAACGCGGGGCCCCCCGAGATACGCAGTATTTT.

This clone was seen a single time. This chain uses TRBV27 with TRBJ1-2, with D maybe TRBD1 (5 bases). This CDR3 contains 15 residues. Trimming cost V 3 bases and J 4 bases, with 15 bases left between them. Germline lookup yields CDR1 MNHEY and CDR2 SMNVEV (reference sequence). The CDR3 DNA sequence: TGTGCCAGCAGTTTGCAGGGTGGATTTGGCTATGGCTACACCTTC. It translates to CASSLQGGFGYGYTF.

The rearrangement uses TRBV7-8 and TRBJ2-2; TRBD2 aligns across 10 bases. Germline loops: CDR1 SGHVS, CDR2 FQNEAQ. The CDR3 covers 20 residues. V shed 5 bases and J 0 bases; nucleotides not matched to a gene: 15. The CDR3 spells CASSPGAGGNPFANTGELFF. As DNA, the CDR3 is TGTGCCAGCAGCCCCGGAGCGGGAGGGAACCCCTTCGCGAACACCGGGGAGCTGTTTTTT.

V is TRBV28 and J is TRBJ2-1; weak D call: TRBD2 (6 bases). V lost 5 bases and J 0 bases, leaving 23 bases between the germline ends. Per the germline V gene, CDR1 is MDHEN and CDR2 is SYDVKM. The CDR3 runs to 19 residues. The CDR3 DNA follows: TGTGCCAGCAGTCCGCGAGGCGGGACGCGATTAGCCTCCTACAATGAGCAGTTCTTC. Its protein product is CASSPRGGTRLASYNEQFF.

V is TRBV5-4 and J is TRBJ2-1; 13 bases are a match to TRBD2. CDR3 length: 15 residues. Germline lookup yields CDR1 SGHNT and CDR2 YYREEE (reference sequence). The ends lost 3 bases at V and 10 bases at J; junction bases unmatched: 7. CDR3 residues: CASSSRGLAGNEQFF. CDR3 nucleotides: TGTGCCAGCAGCTCCCGGGGACTAGCGGGAAACGAGCAGTTCTTC.

The rearrangement uses TRBV7-9 and TRBJ2-1, with 8 bases identical to TRBD2. The CDR3 has 15 residues. Germline V gene lookup returns CDR1 SEHNR and CDR2 FQNEAQ (reference sequence). After removal of 1 base from V and 8 bases from J, the junction contained 7 bases not matched to a gene. The CDR3 coding sequence is TGTGCCAGCAGCTTAGATCGGACTAGCTGGGATGAGCAGTTCTTC. Translation gives CASSLDRTSWDEQFF.

This clone was picked up a small number of times. The CDR3 region has the DNA TGCAGCGTTGAAGGGTCCCTCCGGCCCAGAGAGGCAGATACGCAGTATTTT. It is translated as CSVEGSLRPREADTQYF. This chain links TRBV29-1 with TRBJ2-3, with D unclear. The CDR3 has 17 residues. Trimming removed 1 base from V and 4 bases from J, with 21 bases in between. CDR1 and CDR2 from the germline V gene are SQVTM and ANQGSEA.

This clone turned up a few times. The V gene is TRBV21-1, the J gene TRBJ2-7; the table calls TRBD2, which could not be checked here. TRBV21-1 corresponds to a pseudogene. The CDR3 length is 16 residues. The CDR3 loop reads CASSLNRLAASYEQYF. The CDR3 DNA sequence: TGTGCCAGCAGCCTCAACCGACTAGCGGCCTCCTACGAGCAGTACTTC.

This clone was observed a single time. This sequence joins TRBV7-2 and TRBJ2-7; 10 nucleotides line up with TRBD2. The CDR3 is made up of 15 amino acids. Trimming cost V 5 bases and J 5 bases; bases outside gene matches: 9. The germline gives CDR1 SGHTA, CDR2 FQGNSA. CDR3 region: CASSRELAGSDEQYF. The CDR3, as DNA: TGTGCCAGCAGCCGTGAACTAGCGGGATCGGACGAGCAGTACTTC.

The V and J genes are TRBV6-1 and TRBJ2-7; maybe TRBD1 (6 bases). Per germline, CDR1 MNHNS and CDR2 SASEGT. This CDR3 contains 12 residues. V lost 6 bases and J lost 3, with 9 bases in between. In nucleotides, the CDR3 is TGTGCCAGCAGCCCGACAGGCTACGAGCAGTACTTC. Amino acid sequence: CASSPTGYEQYF.

The J gene is TRBJ2-7, the V gene TRBV10-3, with 7 bases aligning to TRBD2. The germline CDR1 and CDR2 sequences are ENHRY and SYGVKD. J lost 0 bases, V lost 6 bases, and 11 bases had no gene match. CDR3 length: 16 amino acids. The chain's CDR3 is CAISQVLATNSYEQYF. CDR3 DNA: TGTGCCATCAGCCAAGTACTAGCGACCAACTCCTACGAGCAGTACTTC.

V gene TRBV11-3 combines with J gene TRBJ2-5; 9 bases line up with TRBD2. This CDR3 contains 14 residues. The V segment lost 5 bases and the J segment 7 bases; nucleotides outside the gene matches: 8. The germline gives CDR1 SGHNT, CDR2 YENEEA. CDR3 bases: TGTGCCAGCAGCCCAACTAGCGGGTCGGGGACCCAGTACTTC. Residues: CASSPTSGSGTQYF. The full variable domain, in which reference TRBV11-3 and TRBJ2-5 provide the parts outside the CDR3, is EAGVVQSPRYKIIEKKQPVAFWCNPISGHNTLYWYLQNLGQGPELLIRYENEEAVDDSQLPKDRFSAERLKGVDSTLKIQPAELGDSAVYLCASSPTSGSGTQYFGPGTRLLVL.

V gene TRBV7-4 combines with J gene TRBJ2-1; 8 bases match TRBD2. Looked up from germline, CDR1 is SGHVT and CDR2 is SQSDAQ. Germline trimming cut 9 bases from V and 0 bases from J; bases unmatched to any gene: 13. The CDR3 spans 17 residues. As DNA, the CDR3 is TGTGCCAGGTGGCCCGTAGCGGGACTGAGCTCCTACAATGAGCAGTTCTTC. Protein sequence: CARWPVAGLSSYNEQFF.

The chain has TRBV5-1 and TRBJ2-1, with D unclear. V was shortened by 4 bases and J by 0 bases, with 11 bases between the two germline ends. CDR1 and CDR2 (germline): SGHRS, YFSETQ. The CDR3 is made up of 15 amino acids. The CDR3 sequence is CASSPAGFSYNEQFF. CDR3 coding DNA: TGCGCCAGCAGCCCGGCTGGGTTCTCCTACAATGAGCAGTTCTTC.